Following are 23 T cell receptor beta chains from one sample sequenced in a study of blood T cells in healthy people across ages (dated by TCRdb to 2015 to 2017). Library preparation used 5' RACE. Sequencing was performed on an Illumina HiSeq 2500. A second roughly 7 to 11 cycle PCR used a sample-barcoded 5' primer and a J-beta primer mix. TCRdb reanalyzed the raw reads on its own, using fastp at Q25 for trimming and MiXCR for clone calling, and kept in-frame beta chains. Under each unique CDR3 protein, matching rows form one entry showing the most common genes and DNA. The sample table records fewer than 800,000 distinct CDR3 sequences; roughly 32% of these occur just once. 15% of the sample belongs to the ten largest clones. The sample taken for sequencing was blood. These receptors were obtained from a woman of 80 years or more in good health. Donor details come from another sample of the same person, matched by shared clones.

This clonotype was picked up a small number of times. This chain connects TRBV12-3 or TRBV12-4 to TRBJ2-3; 11 bases are shared with TRBD2. The V gene end was trimmed by 5 bases and the J gene end by 1 base; junction bases not matched to a gene: 5. This CDR3 is 16 amino acids long. Here the CDR3 reads CASSPDSGGGTDTQYF. The CDR3, as DNA: TGTGCCAGCAGTCCAGATAGCGGGGGGGGCACAGATACGCAGTATTTT.

The chain combines TRBV27 with TRBJ1-1, with 8 bases fitting TRBD1. V gave up 6 bases and J gave up 5 bases; unmatched junction bases: 26. Looked up from germline, CDR1 is MNHEY and CDR2 is SMNVEV (reference sequence). There are 20 residues in the CDR3. The CDR3 here is CASRVRGAGTGKRGKTEAFF. CDR3 DNA: TGTGCCAGCAGAGTAAGGGGGGCCGGGACAGGCAAAAGGGGAAAAACTGAAGCTTTCTTT.

The chain carries TRBV7-2 and TRBJ2-5, with D possibly TRBD2 on 5 matching bases. CDR1 SGHTA and CDR2 FQGNSA come from the germline V gene. The CDR3 consists of 15 residues. Trimming cost V 5 bases and J 11 bases, with 24 bases left between them. CDR3 coding DNA: TGTGCCAGCAGCCCCGAGGATGCTAGCTACAATGAGCAGTACTTC. Translating gives CASSPEDASYNEQYF.

The chain is built from TRBV29-1 and TRBJ2-7; D assignment may be TRBD1 or TRBD2 (6 bases each). Germline V CDR1 and CDR2: SQVTM, ANQGSEA. The CDR3 runs to 12 residues. Trimming stripped 2 bases from V and 6 bases from J, with 11 bases between. DNA of the CDR3: TGCAGCGTTGAACGGGGGCCCGGCGAGCAGTACTTC. It yields the protein CSVERGPGEQYF.

The chain's CDR3 is CASRPEAAGGLETQYF. CDR3 DNA: TGTGCCAGCAGGCCAGAGGCGGCAGGGGGCCTCGAGACCCAGTACTTC. This chain joins TRBV7-9 and TRBJ2-5; 8 positions match TRBD1. CDR3 size: 16 residues. The ends lost 6 bases at V and 5 bases at J; junction bases unmatched: 14. Germline V CDR1 and CDR2: SEHNR, FQNEAQ (reference sequence). The complete variable domain, with remaining parts taken from reference TRBV7-9 and TRBJ2-5, reads DTGVSQNPRHKITKRGQNVTFRCDPISEHNRLYWYRQTLGQGPEFLTYFQNEAQLEKSRLLSDRFSAERPKGSFSTLEIQRTEQGDSAMYLCASRPEAAGGLETQYFGPGTRLLVL.

The sample holds many counts of this clonotype. V is TRBV4-2 and J is TRBJ1-2; D gene unclear. V was shortened by 5 bases and J by 5 bases, with 18 bases between the two germline ends. The V gene's germline CDR1 is LGHNA and CDR2 YNFKEQ. This CDR3 contains 15 residues. The CDR3 DNA is TGTGCCAGCAGCGGAGGGCAGGCACGCGATTATGGCTACACCTTC. Protein sequence: CASSGGQARDYGYTF.

This chain uses TRBV15 with TRBJ1-1; D possibly corresponds to TRBD1 (5 bases). The V and J ends lost 0 bases and 4 bases respectively, with 9 bases between them. The CDR3 consists of 14 residues. The germline V gene encodes CDR1 LNHNV and CDR2 YYDKDF (reference sequence). The CDR3 sequence is CATSRDTGGTEAFF. The CDR3 DNA reads as TGTGCCACCAGCAGAGATACGGGGGGCACTGAAGCTTTCTTT.

There are a few counts of this clonotype. The gene calls are TRBV5-1 and TRBJ1-1; 7 bases map to TRBD1. The trim removed 0 bases at V and 6 bases at J, leaving 8 bases unmatched. The CDR3 loop spans 15 amino acids. Germline V CDR1 and CDR2: SGHRS, YFSETQ. The CDR3 nucleotides read TGCGCCAGCAGCTTGGCGACAGGGAGGTGGGCTGAAGCTTTCTTT. Translated: CASSLATGRWAEAFF.

V usage is TRBV20-1 and J usage is TRBJ2-1; 10 bases are shared with TRBD2. V gave up 3 bases and J gave up 6 bases; unmatched junction bases: 8. The CDR3 contains 15 residues. Germline V gives CDR1 DFQATT, CDR2 SNEGSKA (reference sequence). CDR3 region: CSARGLAGVGNEQFF. CDR3 DNA: TGCAGTGCTAGGGGCCTAGCGGGAGTAGGCAATGAGCAGTTCTTC.

This clonotype showed up many times. The gene calls are TRBV29-1 and TRBJ2-3; D uncertain. The V gene's germline CDR1 is SQVTM and CDR2 ANQGSEA. The ends were cut back, 3 bases at V and 0 bases at J, with 7 bases in the middle. The length of the CDR3 is 13 residues. CDR3: CSVDWSSTDTQYF. CDR3 nucleotide sequence: TGCAGCGTTGACTGGTCTAGCACAGATACGCAGTATTTT.

This clonotype was recorded a few times. The chain recombines TRBV7-8 with TRBJ1-5, with D possibly TRBD1 on 5 matching bases. Germline loops: CDR1 SGHVS, CDR2 FQNEAQ. V was pared by 5 bases and J by 1 base, with 12 bases between. The length of the CDR3 is 15 residues. The CDR3 nucleotides read TGTGCCAGCAGCCTACAGGCGCAGAGCAATCAGCCCCAGCATTTT. Amino acid sequence: CASSLQAQSNQPQHF.

This chain links TRBV7-9 with TRBJ1-1; tentative D call: TRBD1 (6 bases). The CDR3 runs 15 residues. CDR1 is SEHNR and CDR2 is FQNEAQ in the germline V gene (reference sequence). Deletions cut 5 bases from V and 7 bases from J, with 20 bases between. The CDR3 reads CASSTRTDPRIEAFF. CDR3 coding DNA: TGTGCCAGCAGCACCCGGACAGACCCCCGTATTGAAGCTTTCTTT.

V is TRBV6-2 or TRBV6-3 and J is TRBJ2-5; D is uncertain. The CDR3 is made up of 10 amino acids. The V gene's germline CDR1 is MNHEY and CDR2 SVGEGT. Trimming removed 6 bases from V and 11 bases from J, with 10 bases in between. The CDR3 bases are TGTGCCAGCAGCTTGAACCCACAGTACTTC. This gives the protein CASSLNPQYF.

Many counts were recorded for this clonotype. The V call is TRBV7-8, the J call TRBJ2-1; perhaps TRBD2 as D (6 bases). The CDR3 has 16 amino acids. V lost 5 bases and J 8 bases, leaving 22 bases between the germline ends. Germline V gene lookup returns CDR1 SGHVS and CDR2 FQNEAQ. This CDR3 is CASSVGRDSRRHEQFF. The CDR3 DNA is TGTGCCAGCAGCGTCGGCCGGGACTCCCGTCGACATGAGCAGTTCTTC. The variable domain in full, completed from reference TRBV7-8 and TRBJ2-1, reads GAGVSQSPRYKVAKRGQDVALRCDPISGHVSLFWYQQALGQGPEFLTYFQNEAQLDKSGLPSDRFFAERPEGSVSTLKIQRTQQEDSAVYLCASSVGRDSRRHEQFFGPGTRLTVL.

The V gene is TRBV7-6, the J gene TRBJ2-2; no clear D. The CDR3 covers 16 residues. Trimming removed 4 bases at V and 5 bases at J, with 17 bases between. CDR1 and CDR2 (germline): SGHVS, FNYEAQ. DNA for the CDR3: TGTGCCAGCAGCTCCGCCATGTTCACAGCTACCGGGGAGCTGTTTTTT. Its translation: CASSSAMFTATGELFF.

The chain uses TRBV30 and TRBJ2-7, with D possibly TRBD2 on 6 matching bases. Trimming removed 0 bases at V and 2 bases at J, with 14 bases between. Germline lookup yields CDR1 GTSNPN and CDR2 SVGIG (reference sequence). This CDR3 region has 15 residues. As DNA, the CDR3 is TGTGCCTGGAGTGTACTAGGAGGGCGAACCTACGAGCAGTACTTC. Translation: CAWSVLGGRTYEQYF.

This clonotype was counted between two and nine times. This may stem from a read error, because a much larger clone lies one nucleotide away. This chain uses TRBV5-5 with TRBJ1-4, with D unclear. Trimming took 4 bases from V and 3 from J, leaving 16 bases between them. The CDR3 sequence is 16 residues long. The V gene's germline CDR1 is SGHKS and CDR2 YYEKEE (reference sequence). For the CDR3, the DNA is TGTGCCAGCAGCCGAGCCCGGACGCTAGCTAATGAAAAACTGTTTTTT. Encoded protein: CASSRARTLANEKLFF.

This clonotype was observed at least ten times. J is TRBJ2-7 and V is TRBV20-1, with D uncertain. Trimming removed 0 bases from V and 3 bases from J, with 12 bases in between. The germline V gene encodes CDR1 DFQATT and CDR2 SNEGSKA (reference sequence). The CDR3 runs to 14 residues. CDR3: CSARDPHSYYEQYF. In DNA form, the CDR3 reads TGCAGTGCTAGAGATCCCCACAGTTACTACGAGCAGTACTTC.

The chain links TRBV4-1 to TRBJ1-6, with 8 bases aligning to TRBD1. The CDR3 spans 18 residues. Trimming removed 0 bases from V and 1 base from J; junction bases left unmatched: 5. CDR1 is MGHRA, CDR2 YSYEKL, per germline. The CDR3 nucleotides read TGCGCCAGCAGCCAAGATTCGGGGACAGGTTCCTATAATTCACCCCTCCACTTT. Protein: CASSQDSGTGSYNSPLHF.

This clonotype was seen ten or more times. The V and J genes are TRBV6-4 and TRBJ2-3, with D tentatively TRBD1 (6 bases). Trimming stripped 2 bases from V and 3 bases from J, with 9 bases between. The CDR3 is made up of 14 amino acids. Germline V gene sequence: CDR1 MRHNA, CDR2 SNTAGT. CDR3 region: CASSDSQGTDTQYF. Written as DNA, the CDR3 is TGTGCCAGCAGTGACAGCCAGGGGACAGATACGCAGTATTTT.

Ten or more counts support this clonotype. The V and J genes are TRBV6-1 and TRBJ1-2; D uncertain. This CDR3 spans 13 amino acids. Trimming removed 4 bases at V and 4 bases at J, with 10 bases between. CDR1 is MNHNS and CDR2 is SASEGT in the germline V gene. The CDR3 nucleotides read TGTGCCAGCAGTGGGAGGGCATTCTATGGCTACACCTTC. It translates to CASSGRAFYGYTF.

V usage is TRBV12-3 or TRBV12-4 and J usage is TRBJ2-3, with a tentative D call TRBD1 (6 bases). V was pared by 8 bases and J by 4 bases, with 13 bases between. The CDR3 consists of 13 residues. Here the CDR3 reads CASGTSRADTQYF. The CDR3 DNA sequence: TGTGCCAGCGGGACATCTAGAGCAGATACGCAGTATTTT.

This clonotype came up many times. CDR3 coding DNA: TGTGCCAGCAGTTTTATATCGTACGAGCAGTACTTC. Amino acids: CASSFISYEQYF. The rearrangement uses TRBV28 and TRBJ2-7; D gene uncertain. The CDR3 has 12 residues. CDR1 is MDHEN and CDR2 is SYDVKM in the germline V gene. V was cut by 3 bases and J by 4 bases, with 7 bases left in between. The whole variable domain, filled in from reference TRBV28 and TRBJ2-7, reads DVKVTQSSRYLVKRTGEKVFLECVQDMDHENMFWYRQDPGLGLRLIYFSYDVKMKEKGDIPEGYSVSREKKERFSLILESASTNQTSMYLCASSFISYEQYFGPGTRLTVT.